The present entry profiles one TCR beta chain with its context. Its antigen is not identified. The sample comes from a study of cytomegalovirus exposure and HLA in healthy donors. This CDR3 is built from 14 residues. The V gene lost 5 bases and the J gene lost 3 bases, with 12 bases spanning the gap. The V gene's germline CDR1 is SEHNR and CDR2 FQNEAQ (reference sequence). The PCR ran on 60 Vbeta and 13 Jbeta primers. Clones were read by immunoSEQ multiplex PCR, and TCRdb kept only the in-frame ones, dropping some. The sample contains 190,000 or so clones, about 81% of which appear only once. Study outcomes and limitations: Some V segments, including TRBV6-2 and TRBV6-3, were excluded as indistinguishable. Most observed TCR sequences were rare, whereas some public TCRs were detected in many donors. In most subjects, TCR beta sequences reportedly gave accurate predictions of HLA-A and HLA-B alleles.

The source is a woman in her forties or fifties in good health and CMV-seropositive. The rearrangement uses TRBV7-9 and TRBJ2-3, with D maybe TRBD2 (5 bases). Sequenced sample: PBMCs. The CDR3 coding sequence is TGTGCCAGCAGCCTCAGCGGAAGGACAGATACGCAGTATTTT. Protein product: CASSLSGRTDTQYF.